A few counts support the clone carrying this TCR beta chain. This sample was taken from a study of early T cells in non-severe SARS-CoV-2 infection. Study context: Chains were unpaired, as sequencing was done on bulk RNA from unsorted whole blood.

Individual cDNA molecules carried attached unique molecular identifiers. TCRdb used MiXCR to reprocess the 5' RACE reads, holding one entry per CDR3 protein. The profile shows 40,000 to 60,000 distinct CDR3 sequences, more than 5.5% of them singletons. The CDR3 spans 16 residues. This specimen was whole blood, taken at baseline. This rearrangement joins TRBV12-2 to TRBJ1-2; the table's D call of TRBD1 was not tested on the DNA. TRBV12-2 is a pseudogene locus. The receptor was derived from an adult who was a healthcare worker with PCR-confirmed SARS-CoV-2 infection or an uninfected control (not recorded which). The CDR3 DNA sequence: TGTGCAAGTCGCTTAGCACGGACAGGGGATAACTATGGCTACACCTTC. Translated: CASRLARTGDNYGYTF.